The source of this T cell receptor (beta chain) is a study of cytomegalovirus exposure and HLA in healthy donors. As concerns this clone: As yet, its antigen is unknown.

Study results and caveats: Some V segments, including TRBV6-2 and TRBV6-3, were excluded as indistinguishable.

CDR3 length: 13 amino acids. CDR1 is MDHEN and CDR2 is SYDVKM in the germline V gene. Trimming left V 7 bases short and J 2 bases short, with 9 bases between. PCR amplification relied on 60 Vbeta primers (plus 13 Jbeta primers). Assay used: immunoSEQ multiplex PCR; TCRdb lists only in-frame clones, some missing. The data hold some 89,000 clones, with around 85% observed a single time. V is TRBV28 and J is TRBJ1-3; D remains unclear. The receptor's source is a man aged 40-49 years in good health and CMV-seropositive. Sequences were obtained from PBMCs. This chain's CDR3 is CASKTGTGNTIYF. In nucleotides, the CDR3 is TGTGCCAGCAAAACGGGTACTGGAAACACCATATATTTT.